The present T cell receptor beta chain was sequenced within a study of T cell repertoires in cytomegalovirus infection. For the study at large: Carrying CMV and the relevant HLA type showed in public TCR beta signatures.

V gave up 5 bases and J gave up 4 bases, with 11 bases separating them. The CDR3 consists of 13 residues. Per germline, CDR1 SNHLY and CDR2 FYNNEI. A single record per CDR3 protein comes from TCRdb applying MiXCR to the reads. The repertoire consists of approximately 770,000 distinct CDR3 sequences, with almost 30% occurring once and the leading ten covering under 15%. In its sample, this clonotype was seen a few times. Its target is not known. Study-wide results and limits: Carriers of CMV and the relevant HLA type were discriminated by public TCR beta frequency.

The clonotype comes from a human donor in good health (CMV status not recorded). Some clones in this sample may be carry-over from other donors' samples. The chain couples TRBV2 to TRBJ1-1; tentatively, D is TRBD1 (5 bases). The sample here was cultured CD8+ T cells from PBMCs, taken from culture after CMV antigen stimulation. DNA for the CDR3: TGTGCCAGCAGTTCAGGGTTCCCCACTGAAGCTTTCTTT. The encoded protein is CASSSGFPTEAFF.